This T cell receptor (beta chain) was sequenced for a study of shared clonotypes between healthy human individuals. Study results and caveats: Four donors shared approximately 5% of their naive CD4 clonotypes.

To note about this clone: The antigen is undetermined. Other DNA sequences in this specimen translate into the identical CDR3.

The authors distributed each subset's genomic DNA evenly over several immunoSEQ plates. Here immunoSEQ multiplex PCR was the method, and the copy in TCRdb shows in-frame clones only, minus some. Of 780,000 or so clones in the sample, just under 75% were seen once. Germline V lookup: CDR1 SGHRS, CDR2 YFSETQ. Trimming stripped 0 bases from V and 2 bases from J, with 8 bases between. This CDR3 is built from 14 residues. In the CD4+ fraction, cells were divided into CD45RA+ naive and CD45RA-negative memory subsets. This sequence was found in a woman aged 25 to 39 in good health. V usage is TRBV5-1 and J usage is TRBJ1-1, with a tentative D call TRBD1 (6 bases). The source material was memory CD4+ T cells sorted from blood. Subset described: CD45RA-negative fraction. CDR3 region: CASSLAQGNTEAFF. The CDR3 DNA reads TGCGCCAGCAGCTTGGCACAGGGTAACACTGAAGCTTTCTTT.